This section outlines one TCR beta chain sequence together with its context. The data were obtained in a study of human T cells and chemical hapten exposure. Study in general: The study enrolled mostly female patients with alopecia areata, totalis or universalis. Small pooled library volume differences mainly caused per-sample TCR yield variation.

TCRdb ran MiXCR on the RACE reads and lists one entry per CDR3 protein. Of roughly 380,000 distinct CDR3 sequences listed, roughly 4.8% are singletons. The CDR3 is 11 residues long. Germline V lookup: CDR1 MNHGY, CDR2 SAAAGT. V lost 6 bases, J lost 7 bases, and 7 bases lay in between. Time point meaning: patch test 1, 2 weeks after DPC sensitization. Treatment indicated: therapeutic diphenylcyclopropenone sensitization with weekly scalp DPC. Every donor had alopecia and was 18 to 70 years old; all were suitable for DPC. The J gene is TRBJ1-3, the V gene TRBV6-8; no firm D call. The sequencing here drew on whole blood, taken in connection with sensitization to the hapten diphenylcyclopropenone (DPC). This clonotype was obtained from a woman in her fifties or sixties with alopecia areata. Some clones in this sample may be carry-over from other donors' samples. The CDR3 region has the DNA TGTGCCAGCAGCTCAGTCAACACCATATATTTT. Its translation is CASSSVNTIYF.